A single T cell receptor beta chain is shown here with its context. This record comes from a study of blood T cells in healthy people across ages. Combining a sample-barcoded 5' primer with a J-beta primer mix, a second PCR ran for about 6 to 11 cycles. From the 5' RACE reads, TCRdb called clonotypes with MiXCR, one entry per CDR3 protein. The sample has almost 800,000 distinct CDR3 sequences; roughly 60% are singletons. Sequences were obtained from blood. This TCR was recovered from a man aged 25-40 years in good health.

The CDR3 nucleotides read TGCAGTGCCCGTGGGTGGCCGGAGCAGTACTTC. Encoded protein: CSARGWPEQYF. V usage is TRBV20-1 and J usage is TRBJ2-7; D is ambiguous. The CDR3 is 11 residues long. Germline V gene data show CDR1 as DFQATT and CDR2 as SNEGSKA (reference sequence). V shed 6 bases and J shed 7 bases, with 13 bases lying between them.